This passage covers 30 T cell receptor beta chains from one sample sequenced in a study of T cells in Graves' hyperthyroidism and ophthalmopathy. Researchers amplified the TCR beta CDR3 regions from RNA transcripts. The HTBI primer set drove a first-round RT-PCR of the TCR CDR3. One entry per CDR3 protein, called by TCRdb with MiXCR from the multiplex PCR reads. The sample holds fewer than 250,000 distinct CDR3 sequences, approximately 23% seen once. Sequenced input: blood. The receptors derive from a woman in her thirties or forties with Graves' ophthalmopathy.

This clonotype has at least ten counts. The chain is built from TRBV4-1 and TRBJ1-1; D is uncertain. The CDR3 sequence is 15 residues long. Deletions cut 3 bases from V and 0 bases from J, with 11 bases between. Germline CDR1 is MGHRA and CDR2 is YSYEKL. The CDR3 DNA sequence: TGCGCCAGCAGCCAGATGGCTTTATTGAACACTGAAGCTTTCTTT. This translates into CASSQMALLNTEAFF.

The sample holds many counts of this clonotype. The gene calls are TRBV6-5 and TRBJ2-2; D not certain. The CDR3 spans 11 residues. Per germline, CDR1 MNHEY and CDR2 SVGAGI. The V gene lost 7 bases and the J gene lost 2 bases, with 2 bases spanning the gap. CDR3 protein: CASINTGELFF. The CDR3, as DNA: TGTGCCAGCATTAACACCGGGGAGCTGTTTTTT.

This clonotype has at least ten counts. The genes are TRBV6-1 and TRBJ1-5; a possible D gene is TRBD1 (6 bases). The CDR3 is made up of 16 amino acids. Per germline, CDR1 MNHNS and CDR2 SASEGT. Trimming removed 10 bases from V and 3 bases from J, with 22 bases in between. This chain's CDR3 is CATSRQAGRVNQPQHF. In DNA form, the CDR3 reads TGTGCCACTTCCCGACAGGCTGGAAGGGTCAATCAGCCCCAGCATTTT.

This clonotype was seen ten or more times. The CDR3 DNA is TGTGCCAGCAGCGTAGAAGACAGGGGAAGGGAGGAGACCCAGTACTTC. Translated, it gives CASSVEDRGREETQYF. The rearrangement uses TRBV9 and TRBJ2-5, with 8 bases fitting TRBD1. The CDR3 is made up of 16 amino acids. Germline V gene data show CDR1 as SGDLS and CDR2 as YYNGEE. Trimming cost V 0 bases and J 5 bases; bases outside gene matches: 9. The complete variable domain, with remaining parts taken from reference TRBV9 and TRBJ2-5, reads DSGVTQTPKHLITATGQRVTLRCSPRSGDLSVYWYQQSLDQGLQFLIQYYNGEERAKGNILERFSAQQFPDLHSELNLSSLELGDSALYFCASSVEDRGREETQYFGPGTRLLVL.

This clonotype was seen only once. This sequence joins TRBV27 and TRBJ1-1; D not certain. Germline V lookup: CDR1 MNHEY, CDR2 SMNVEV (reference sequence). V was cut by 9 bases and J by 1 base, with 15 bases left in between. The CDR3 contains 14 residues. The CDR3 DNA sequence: TGTGCCAGACAATCTGGGTATCGGAACACTGAAGCTTTCTTT. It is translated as CARQSGYRNTEAFF.

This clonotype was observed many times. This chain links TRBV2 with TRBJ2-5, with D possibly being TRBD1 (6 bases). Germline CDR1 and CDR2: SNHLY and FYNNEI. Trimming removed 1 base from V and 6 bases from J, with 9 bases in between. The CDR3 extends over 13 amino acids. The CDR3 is CASSEDREKTQYF. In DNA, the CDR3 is TGTGCCAGCAGTGAAGACAGGGAGAAGACCCAGTACTTC.

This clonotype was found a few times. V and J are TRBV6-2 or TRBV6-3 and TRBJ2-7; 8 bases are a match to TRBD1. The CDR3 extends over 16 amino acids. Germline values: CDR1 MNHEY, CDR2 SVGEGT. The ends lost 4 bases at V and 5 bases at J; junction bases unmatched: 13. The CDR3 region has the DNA TGTGCCAGCAGTTTCTACGGACAGGGACGAAGGAACGAGCAGTACTTC. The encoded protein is CASSFYGQGRRNEQYF.

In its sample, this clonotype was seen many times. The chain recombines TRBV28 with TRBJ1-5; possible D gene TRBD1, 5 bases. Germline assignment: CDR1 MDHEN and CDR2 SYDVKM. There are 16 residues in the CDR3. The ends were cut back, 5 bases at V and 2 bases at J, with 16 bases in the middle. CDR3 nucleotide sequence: TGTGCCAGCAGTCTTAATAGGGGAGGCGGCAATCAGCCCCAGCATTTT. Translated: CASSLNRGGGNQPQHF.

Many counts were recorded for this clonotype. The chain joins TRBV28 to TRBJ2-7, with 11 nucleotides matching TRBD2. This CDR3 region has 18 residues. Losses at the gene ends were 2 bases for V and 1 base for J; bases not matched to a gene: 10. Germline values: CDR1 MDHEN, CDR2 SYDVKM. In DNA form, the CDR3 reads TGTGCCAGCAGTTTACCCGGACACGGGACTAGCGGTTCCTACGAGCAGTACTTC. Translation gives CASSLPGHGTSGSYEQYF.

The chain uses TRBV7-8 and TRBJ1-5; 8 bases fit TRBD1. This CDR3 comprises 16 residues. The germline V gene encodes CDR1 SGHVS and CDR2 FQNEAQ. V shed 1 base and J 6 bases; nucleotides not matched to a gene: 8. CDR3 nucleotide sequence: TGTGCCAGCAGCTTAGGGGGAAGTACAGGGGGTCAGCCCCAGCATTTT. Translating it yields CASSLGGSTGGQPQHF.

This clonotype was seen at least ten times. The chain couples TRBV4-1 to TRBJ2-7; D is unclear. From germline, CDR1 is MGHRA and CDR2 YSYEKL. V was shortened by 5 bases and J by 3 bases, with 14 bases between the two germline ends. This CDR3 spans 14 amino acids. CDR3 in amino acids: CASSFELWDYEQYF. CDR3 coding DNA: TGCGCCAGCAGCTTCGAACTATGGGACTACGAGCAGTACTTC.

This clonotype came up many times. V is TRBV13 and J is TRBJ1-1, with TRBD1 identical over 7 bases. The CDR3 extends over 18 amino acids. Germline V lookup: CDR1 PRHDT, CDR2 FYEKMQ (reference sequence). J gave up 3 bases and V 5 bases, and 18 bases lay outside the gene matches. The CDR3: CASSRHGTEPTLDTEAFF. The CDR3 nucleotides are TGTGCCAGCAGCAGACACGGGACAGAGCCAACTTTGGACACTGAAGCTTTCTTT.

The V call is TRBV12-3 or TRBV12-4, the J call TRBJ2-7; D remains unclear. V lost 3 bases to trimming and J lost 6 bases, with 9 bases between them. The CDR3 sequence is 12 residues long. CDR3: CASSFLFSEQYF. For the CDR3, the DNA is TGTGCCAGCAGTTTTCTCTTCTCCGAGCAGTACTTC.

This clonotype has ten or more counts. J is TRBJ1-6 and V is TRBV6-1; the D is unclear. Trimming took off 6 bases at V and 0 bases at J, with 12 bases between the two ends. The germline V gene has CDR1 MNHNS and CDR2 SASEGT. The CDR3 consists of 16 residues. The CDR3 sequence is CASRDPSSSYNSPLHF. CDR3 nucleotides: TGTGCCAGCAGAGACCCGTCCAGCTCCTATAATTCACCCCTCCACTTT.

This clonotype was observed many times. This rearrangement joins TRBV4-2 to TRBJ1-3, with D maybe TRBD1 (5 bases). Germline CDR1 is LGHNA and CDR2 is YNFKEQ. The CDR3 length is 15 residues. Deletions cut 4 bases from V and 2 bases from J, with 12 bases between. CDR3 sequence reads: CASSPAGGAGNTIYF. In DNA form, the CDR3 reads TGTGCCAGCAGCCCCGCAGGAGGGGCTGGAAACACCATATATTTT.

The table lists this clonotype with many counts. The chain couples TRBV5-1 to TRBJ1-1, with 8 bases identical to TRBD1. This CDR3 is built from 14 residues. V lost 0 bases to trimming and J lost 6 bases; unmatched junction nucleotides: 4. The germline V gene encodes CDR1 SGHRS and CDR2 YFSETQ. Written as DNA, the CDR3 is TGCGCCAGCAGCTTGGGACAGGGGATCGCTGAAGCTTTCTTT. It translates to CASSLGQGIAEAFF.

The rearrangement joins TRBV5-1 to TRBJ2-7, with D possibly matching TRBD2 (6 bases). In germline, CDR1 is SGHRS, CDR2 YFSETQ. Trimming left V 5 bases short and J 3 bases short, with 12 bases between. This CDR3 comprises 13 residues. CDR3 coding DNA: TGCGCCAGCAGGGATAGCGGAAACTACGAGCAGTACTTC. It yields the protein CASRDSGNYEQYF.

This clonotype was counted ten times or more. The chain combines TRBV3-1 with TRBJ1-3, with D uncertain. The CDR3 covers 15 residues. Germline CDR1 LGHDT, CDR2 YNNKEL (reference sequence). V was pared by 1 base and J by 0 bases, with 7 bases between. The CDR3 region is CASSQVRYSGNTIYF. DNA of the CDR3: TGTGCCAGCAGCCAAGTGCGCTACTCTGGAAACACCATATATTTT.

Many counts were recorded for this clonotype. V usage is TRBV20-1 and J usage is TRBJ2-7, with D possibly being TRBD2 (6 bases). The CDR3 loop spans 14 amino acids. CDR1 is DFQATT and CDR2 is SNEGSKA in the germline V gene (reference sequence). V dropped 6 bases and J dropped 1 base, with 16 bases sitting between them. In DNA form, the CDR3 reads TGCAGTGCCCTGGGACTTCCCCTTTCCTACGAGCAGTACTTC. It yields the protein CSALGLPLSYEQYF.

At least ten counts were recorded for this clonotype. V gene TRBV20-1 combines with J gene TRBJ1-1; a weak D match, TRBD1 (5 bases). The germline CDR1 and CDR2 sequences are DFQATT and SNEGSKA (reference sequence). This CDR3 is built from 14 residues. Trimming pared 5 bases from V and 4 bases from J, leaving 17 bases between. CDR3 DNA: TGCAGTGCTGAGCCTTACGCAGGGACCACTGAAGCTTTCTTT. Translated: CSAEPYAGTTEAFF.

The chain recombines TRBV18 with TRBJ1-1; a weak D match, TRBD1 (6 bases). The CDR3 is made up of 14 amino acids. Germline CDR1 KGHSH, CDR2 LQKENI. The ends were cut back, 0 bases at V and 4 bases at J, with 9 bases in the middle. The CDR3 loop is CASSPPGGTTEAFF. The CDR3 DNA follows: TGTGCCAGCTCACCACCAGGGGGTACCACTGAAGCTTTCTTT.

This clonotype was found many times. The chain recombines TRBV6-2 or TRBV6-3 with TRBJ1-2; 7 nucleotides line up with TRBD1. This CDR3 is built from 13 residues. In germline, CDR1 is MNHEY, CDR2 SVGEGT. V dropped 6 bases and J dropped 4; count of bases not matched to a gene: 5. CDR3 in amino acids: CASRGTAFYGYTF. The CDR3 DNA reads TGTGCCAGCAGGGGGACAGCCTTCTATGGCTACACCTTC.

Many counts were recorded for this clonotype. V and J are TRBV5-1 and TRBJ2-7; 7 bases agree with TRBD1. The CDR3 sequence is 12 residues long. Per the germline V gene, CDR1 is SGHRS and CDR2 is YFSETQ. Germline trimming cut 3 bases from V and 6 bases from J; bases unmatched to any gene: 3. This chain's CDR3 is CASSSRDSEQYF. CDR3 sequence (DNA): TGCGCCAGCAGCTCCCGGGACAGCGAGCAGTACTTC.

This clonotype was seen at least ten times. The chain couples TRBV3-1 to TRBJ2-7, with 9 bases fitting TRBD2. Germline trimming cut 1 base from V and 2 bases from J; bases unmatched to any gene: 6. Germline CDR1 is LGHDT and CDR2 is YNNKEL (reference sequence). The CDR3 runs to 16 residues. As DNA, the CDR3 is TGTGCCAGCAGCCAAGTGGCTAGCGGGACCCCCTACGAGCAGTACTTC. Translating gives CASSQVASGTPYEQYF.

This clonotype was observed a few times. CDR3 nucleotide sequence: TGTGCCAGCAGCCAACCCGCTACTAGCGGCACCTACGAGCAGTACTTC. It is translated as CASSQPATSGTYEQYF. The chain has TRBV3-1 and TRBJ2-7; 8 bases map to TRBD2. The CDR3 consists of 16 residues. V was pared by 2 bases and J by 2 bases, with 8 bases of the junction left unmatched. The germline V gene has CDR1 LGHDT and CDR2 YNNKEL (reference sequence).

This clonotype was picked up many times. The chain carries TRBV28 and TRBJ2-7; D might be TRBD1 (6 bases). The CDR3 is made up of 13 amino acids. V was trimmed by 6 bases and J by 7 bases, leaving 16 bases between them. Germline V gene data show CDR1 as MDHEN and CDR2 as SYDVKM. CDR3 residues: CASSLQGPGEQYF. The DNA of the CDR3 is TGTGCCAGCAGCTTACAGGGTCCAGGGGAGCAGTACTTC.

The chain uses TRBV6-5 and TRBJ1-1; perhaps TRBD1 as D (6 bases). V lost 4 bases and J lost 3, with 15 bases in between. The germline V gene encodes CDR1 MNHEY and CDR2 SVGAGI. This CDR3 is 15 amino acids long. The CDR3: CASSFVETGDTEAFF. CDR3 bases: TGTGCCAGCAGTTTTGTTGAGACAGGAGACACTGAAGCTTTCTTT.

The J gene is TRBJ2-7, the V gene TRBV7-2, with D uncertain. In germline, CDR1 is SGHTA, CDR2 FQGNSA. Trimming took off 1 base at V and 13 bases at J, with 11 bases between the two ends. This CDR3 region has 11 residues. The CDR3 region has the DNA TGTGCCAGCAGCTTAGGTGACTCGTCTTACTTC. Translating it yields CASSLGDSSYF.

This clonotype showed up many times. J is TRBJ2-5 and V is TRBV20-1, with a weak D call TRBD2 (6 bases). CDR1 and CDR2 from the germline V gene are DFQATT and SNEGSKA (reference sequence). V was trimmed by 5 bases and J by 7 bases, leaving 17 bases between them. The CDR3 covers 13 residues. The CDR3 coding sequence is TGCAGTGCTGGGGACTTCCTATCCGGGACCCAGTACTTC. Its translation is CSAGDFLSGTQYF.

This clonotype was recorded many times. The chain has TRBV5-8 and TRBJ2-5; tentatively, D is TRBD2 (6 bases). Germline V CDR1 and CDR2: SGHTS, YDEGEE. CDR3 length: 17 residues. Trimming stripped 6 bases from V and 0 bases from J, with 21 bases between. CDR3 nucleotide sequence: TGTGCCAGCACTATCGCCCGGTTGGAGGGGTACCAAGAGACCCAGTACTTC. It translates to CASTIARLEGYQETQYF.